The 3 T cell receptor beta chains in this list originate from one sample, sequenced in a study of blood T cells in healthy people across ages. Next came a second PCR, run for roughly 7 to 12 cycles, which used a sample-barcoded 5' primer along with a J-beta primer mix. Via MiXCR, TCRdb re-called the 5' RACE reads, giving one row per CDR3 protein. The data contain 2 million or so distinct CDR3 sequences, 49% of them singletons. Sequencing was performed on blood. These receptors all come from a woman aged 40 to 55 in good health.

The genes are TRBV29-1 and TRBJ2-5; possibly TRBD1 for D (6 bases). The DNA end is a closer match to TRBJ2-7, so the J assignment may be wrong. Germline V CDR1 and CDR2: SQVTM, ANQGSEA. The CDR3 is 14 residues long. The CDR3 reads CSVEVGAIPYEQYF. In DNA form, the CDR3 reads TGCAGCGTTGAAGTGGGGGCAATCCCCTACGAGCAGTACTTC.

The CDR3 spells CASSSPLGGDEQYF. For the CDR3, the DNA is TGTGCCAGCAGCTCCCCCCTTGGCGGGGACGAGCAGTACTTC. The genes are TRBV11-1 and TRBJ2-7; D may be TRBD2 (6 bases). The V and J ends lost 4 bases and 5 bases respectively, with 15 bases between them. CDR3 length: 14 residues. CDR1 and CDR2 from the germline V gene are SGHAT and FQDESV (reference sequence).

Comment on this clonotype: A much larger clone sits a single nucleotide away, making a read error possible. The CDR3 sequence is CASSLGAAKDIQYF. The DNA of the CDR3 is TGTGCCAGCAGCTTGGGAGCGGCCAAAGACATTCAGTACTTC. The chain combines TRBV5-5 with TRBJ2-4; a possible D gene is TRBD2 (5 bases). Germline loops: CDR1 SGHKS, CDR2 YYEKEE (reference sequence). The CDR3 consists of 14 residues.